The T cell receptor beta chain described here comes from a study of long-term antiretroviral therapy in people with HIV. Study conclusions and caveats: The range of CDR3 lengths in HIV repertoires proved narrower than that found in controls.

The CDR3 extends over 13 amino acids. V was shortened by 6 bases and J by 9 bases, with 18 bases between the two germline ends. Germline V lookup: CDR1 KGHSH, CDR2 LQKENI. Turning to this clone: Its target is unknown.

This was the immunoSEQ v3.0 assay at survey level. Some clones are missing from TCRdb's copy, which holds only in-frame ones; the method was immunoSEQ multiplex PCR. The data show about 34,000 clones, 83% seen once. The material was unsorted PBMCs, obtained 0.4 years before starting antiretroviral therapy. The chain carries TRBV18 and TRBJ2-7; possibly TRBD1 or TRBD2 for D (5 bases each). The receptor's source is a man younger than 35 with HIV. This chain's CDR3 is CASSPGPQMRQYF. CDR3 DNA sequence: TGTGCCAGCTCCCCGGGACCCCAGATGCGGCAGTACTTC.